This TCR beta chain was observed in a study of T cell repertoires in cytomegalovirus infection. Study context: Matching HLA type, along with CMV infection, was indicated by public TCR beta signatures. Study-wide points: Clonotype analysis showed dominance of the ex vivo response by HLA-C-restricted CMV-specific TCR beta clonotypes. Adding up the frequency of public TCR beta families identified people who carried CMV plus the relevant HLA.

The sample holds many counts of this clonotype. The antigen is not known. A single record per CDR3 protein comes from TCRdb applying MiXCR to the reads. The sample has almost 500,000 distinct CDR3 sequences, roughly 10% seen once. The junction had 4 bases not matched to a gene; V was cut back by 2 bases and J by 2 bases. This CDR3 is 16 amino acids long. Germline CDR1 and CDR2: MNHEY and SMNVEV (reference sequence). The specimen sequenced was PBMCs. The rearrangement uses TRBV27 and TRBJ2-3, with 10 bases aligning to TRBD2. The clonotype was recovered from a human donor in good health (CMV status not recorded). Some clones in this sample may be carry-over from other donors' samples. The CDR3 loop is CASSLMGTSVTDTQYF. In DNA form, the CDR3 reads TGTGCCAGCAGTTTAATGGGGACTAGCGTCACAGATACGCAGTATTTT.